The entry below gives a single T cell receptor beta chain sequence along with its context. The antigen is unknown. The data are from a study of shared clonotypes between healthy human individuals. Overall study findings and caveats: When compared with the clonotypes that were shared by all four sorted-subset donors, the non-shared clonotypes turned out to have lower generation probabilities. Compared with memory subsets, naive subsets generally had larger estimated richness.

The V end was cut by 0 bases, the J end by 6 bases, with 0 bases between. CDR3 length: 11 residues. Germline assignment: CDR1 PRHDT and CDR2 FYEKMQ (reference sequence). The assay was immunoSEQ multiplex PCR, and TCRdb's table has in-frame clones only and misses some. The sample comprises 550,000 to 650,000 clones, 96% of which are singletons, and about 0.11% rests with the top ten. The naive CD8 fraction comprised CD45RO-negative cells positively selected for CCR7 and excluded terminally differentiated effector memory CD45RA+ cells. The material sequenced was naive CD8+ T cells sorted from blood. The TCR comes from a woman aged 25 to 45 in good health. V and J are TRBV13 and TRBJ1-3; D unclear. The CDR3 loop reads CASSLGNTIYF. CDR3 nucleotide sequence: TGTGCCAGCAGCTTAGGAAACACCATATATTTT. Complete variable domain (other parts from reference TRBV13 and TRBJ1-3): AAGVIQSPRHLIKEKRETATLKCYPIPRHDTVYWYQQGPGQDPQFLISFYEKMQSDKGSIPDRFSAQQFSDYHSELNMSSLELGDSALYFCASSLGNTIYFGEGSWLTVV.